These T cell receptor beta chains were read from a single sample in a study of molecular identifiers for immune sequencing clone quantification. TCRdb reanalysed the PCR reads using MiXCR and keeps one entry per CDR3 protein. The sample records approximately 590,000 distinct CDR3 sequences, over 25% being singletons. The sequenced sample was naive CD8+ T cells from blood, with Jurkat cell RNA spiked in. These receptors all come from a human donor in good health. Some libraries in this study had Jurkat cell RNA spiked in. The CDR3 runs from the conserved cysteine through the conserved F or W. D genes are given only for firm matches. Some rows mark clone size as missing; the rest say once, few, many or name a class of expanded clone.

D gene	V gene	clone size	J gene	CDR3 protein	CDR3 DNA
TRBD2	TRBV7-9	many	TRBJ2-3	CASSSTWGGEADTQYF	TGTGCCAGCAGCTCTACGTGGGGGGGAGAGGCAGATACGCAGTATTTT
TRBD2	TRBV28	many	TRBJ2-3	CASSPTARREGVDTQYF	TGTGCCAGCTCCCCTACCGCTAGACGGGAGGGGGTAGATACGCAGTATTTT
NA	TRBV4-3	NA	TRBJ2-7	CASSRSSAGYYEQYF	TGCGCCAGCAGCCGTTCTTCGGCCGGGTACTACGAGCAGTACTTC
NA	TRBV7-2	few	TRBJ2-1	CASSWTSNEQFF	TGTGCCAGCAGCTGGACAAGCAATGAGCAGTTCTTC
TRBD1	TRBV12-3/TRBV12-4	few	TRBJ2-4	CASSLAYGQAQYF	TGTGCCAGCAGTCTTGCTTACGGACAGGCTCAGTACTTC
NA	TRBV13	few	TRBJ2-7	CASRNRDGVSYEQYF	TGTGCCAGCAGGAACCGGGACGGGGTCTCCTACGAGCAGTACTTC
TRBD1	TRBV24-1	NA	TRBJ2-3	CATSDQRPGTGVSTDTQYF	TGTGCCACCAGTGATCAACGTCCCGGGACAGGGGTGAGCACAGATACGCAGTATTTT
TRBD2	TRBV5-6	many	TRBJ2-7	CASSGVAGGYEQYF	TGTGCCAGCAGCGGGGTAGCGGGAGGCTACGAGCAGTACTTC
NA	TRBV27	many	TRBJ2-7	CASSALGSVASYEQYF	TGTGCCAGCAGTGCCCTGGGCTCGGTGGCCTCCTACGAGCAGTACTTC
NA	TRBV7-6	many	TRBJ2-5	CASSLEAEETQYF	TGTGCCAGCAGCTTAGAGGCAGAAGAGACCCAGTACTTC
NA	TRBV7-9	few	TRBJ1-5	CTSSPGMGDQPQHF	TGTACCAGCAGCCCCGGCATGGGGGATCAGCCCCAGCATTTT
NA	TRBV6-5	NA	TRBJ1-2	CASSPNVYYGYTF	TGTGCCAGCAGTCCAAATGTGTACTATGGCTACACCTTC
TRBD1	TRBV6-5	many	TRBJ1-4	CASRADYGTATNEKLFF	TGTGCCAGCAGAGCCGATTATGGGACAGCAACTAATGAAAAACTGTTTTTT
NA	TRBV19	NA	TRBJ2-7	CASSDGNYEQYF	TGTGCCAGTAGTGACGGGAACTACGAGCAGTACTTC
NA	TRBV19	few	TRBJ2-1	CASSITSGGEQFF	TGTGCCAGTAGTATAACGAGCGGTGGTGAGCAGTTCTTC
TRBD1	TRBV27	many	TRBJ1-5	CASSLSPGGSQPQHF	TGTGCCAGCAGTTTATCCCCAGGGGGCTCCCAGCCCCAGCATTTT
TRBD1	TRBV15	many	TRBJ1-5	CATSRDSAGGFQPQHF	TGTGCCACCAGCAGAGATTCGGCAGGGGGCTTCCAGCCCCAGCATTTT
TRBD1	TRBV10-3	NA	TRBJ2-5	CAISAPDRGSGETQYF	TGTGCCATCAGTGCCCCGGACAGGGGGTCTGGAGAGACCCAGTACTTC
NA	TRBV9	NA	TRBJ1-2	CASSPGVQAAEGYTF	TGTGCCAGCAGCCCCGGTGTGCAGGCCGCTGAGGGCTACACCTTC
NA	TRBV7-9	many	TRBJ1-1	CASSSNRGQGLGTEAFF	TGTGCCAGCAGCTCCAACCGGGGCCAGGGGTTAGGAACTGAAGCTTTCTTT
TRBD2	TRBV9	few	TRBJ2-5	CASSVETSGSWETQYF	TGTGCCAGCAGCGTAGAAACTAGCGGGAGTTGGGAGACCCAGTACTTC
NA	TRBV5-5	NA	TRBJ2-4	CASSPGLRRKSSKNIQYF	TGTGCCAGCAGCCCCGGTTTGCGGAGGAAGTCATCCAAAAACATTCAGTACTTC
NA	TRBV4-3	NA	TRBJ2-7	CASSRLRDGSYEQYF	TGCGCCAGCAGCCGTCTCCGGGACGGATCCTACGAGCAGTACTTC
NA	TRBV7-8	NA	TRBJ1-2	CASSPEGGHYGYTF	TGTGCCAGCAGCCCGGAAGGCGGACACTATGGCTACACCTTC